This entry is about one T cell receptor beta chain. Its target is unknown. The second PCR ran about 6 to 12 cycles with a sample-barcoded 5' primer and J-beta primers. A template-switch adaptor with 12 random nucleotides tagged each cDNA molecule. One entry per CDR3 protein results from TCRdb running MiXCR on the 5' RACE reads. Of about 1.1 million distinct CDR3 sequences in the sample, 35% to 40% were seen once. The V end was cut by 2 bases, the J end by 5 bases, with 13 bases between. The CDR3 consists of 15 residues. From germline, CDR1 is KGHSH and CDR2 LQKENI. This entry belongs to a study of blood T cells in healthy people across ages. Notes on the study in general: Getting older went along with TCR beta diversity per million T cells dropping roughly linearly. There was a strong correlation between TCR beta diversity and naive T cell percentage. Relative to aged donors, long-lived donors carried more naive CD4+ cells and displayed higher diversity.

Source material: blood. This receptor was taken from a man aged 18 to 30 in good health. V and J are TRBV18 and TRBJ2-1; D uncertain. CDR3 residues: CASSPSQLPNNEQFF. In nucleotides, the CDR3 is TGTGCCAGCTCACCATCACAGCTCCCGAACAATGAGCAGTTCTTC.